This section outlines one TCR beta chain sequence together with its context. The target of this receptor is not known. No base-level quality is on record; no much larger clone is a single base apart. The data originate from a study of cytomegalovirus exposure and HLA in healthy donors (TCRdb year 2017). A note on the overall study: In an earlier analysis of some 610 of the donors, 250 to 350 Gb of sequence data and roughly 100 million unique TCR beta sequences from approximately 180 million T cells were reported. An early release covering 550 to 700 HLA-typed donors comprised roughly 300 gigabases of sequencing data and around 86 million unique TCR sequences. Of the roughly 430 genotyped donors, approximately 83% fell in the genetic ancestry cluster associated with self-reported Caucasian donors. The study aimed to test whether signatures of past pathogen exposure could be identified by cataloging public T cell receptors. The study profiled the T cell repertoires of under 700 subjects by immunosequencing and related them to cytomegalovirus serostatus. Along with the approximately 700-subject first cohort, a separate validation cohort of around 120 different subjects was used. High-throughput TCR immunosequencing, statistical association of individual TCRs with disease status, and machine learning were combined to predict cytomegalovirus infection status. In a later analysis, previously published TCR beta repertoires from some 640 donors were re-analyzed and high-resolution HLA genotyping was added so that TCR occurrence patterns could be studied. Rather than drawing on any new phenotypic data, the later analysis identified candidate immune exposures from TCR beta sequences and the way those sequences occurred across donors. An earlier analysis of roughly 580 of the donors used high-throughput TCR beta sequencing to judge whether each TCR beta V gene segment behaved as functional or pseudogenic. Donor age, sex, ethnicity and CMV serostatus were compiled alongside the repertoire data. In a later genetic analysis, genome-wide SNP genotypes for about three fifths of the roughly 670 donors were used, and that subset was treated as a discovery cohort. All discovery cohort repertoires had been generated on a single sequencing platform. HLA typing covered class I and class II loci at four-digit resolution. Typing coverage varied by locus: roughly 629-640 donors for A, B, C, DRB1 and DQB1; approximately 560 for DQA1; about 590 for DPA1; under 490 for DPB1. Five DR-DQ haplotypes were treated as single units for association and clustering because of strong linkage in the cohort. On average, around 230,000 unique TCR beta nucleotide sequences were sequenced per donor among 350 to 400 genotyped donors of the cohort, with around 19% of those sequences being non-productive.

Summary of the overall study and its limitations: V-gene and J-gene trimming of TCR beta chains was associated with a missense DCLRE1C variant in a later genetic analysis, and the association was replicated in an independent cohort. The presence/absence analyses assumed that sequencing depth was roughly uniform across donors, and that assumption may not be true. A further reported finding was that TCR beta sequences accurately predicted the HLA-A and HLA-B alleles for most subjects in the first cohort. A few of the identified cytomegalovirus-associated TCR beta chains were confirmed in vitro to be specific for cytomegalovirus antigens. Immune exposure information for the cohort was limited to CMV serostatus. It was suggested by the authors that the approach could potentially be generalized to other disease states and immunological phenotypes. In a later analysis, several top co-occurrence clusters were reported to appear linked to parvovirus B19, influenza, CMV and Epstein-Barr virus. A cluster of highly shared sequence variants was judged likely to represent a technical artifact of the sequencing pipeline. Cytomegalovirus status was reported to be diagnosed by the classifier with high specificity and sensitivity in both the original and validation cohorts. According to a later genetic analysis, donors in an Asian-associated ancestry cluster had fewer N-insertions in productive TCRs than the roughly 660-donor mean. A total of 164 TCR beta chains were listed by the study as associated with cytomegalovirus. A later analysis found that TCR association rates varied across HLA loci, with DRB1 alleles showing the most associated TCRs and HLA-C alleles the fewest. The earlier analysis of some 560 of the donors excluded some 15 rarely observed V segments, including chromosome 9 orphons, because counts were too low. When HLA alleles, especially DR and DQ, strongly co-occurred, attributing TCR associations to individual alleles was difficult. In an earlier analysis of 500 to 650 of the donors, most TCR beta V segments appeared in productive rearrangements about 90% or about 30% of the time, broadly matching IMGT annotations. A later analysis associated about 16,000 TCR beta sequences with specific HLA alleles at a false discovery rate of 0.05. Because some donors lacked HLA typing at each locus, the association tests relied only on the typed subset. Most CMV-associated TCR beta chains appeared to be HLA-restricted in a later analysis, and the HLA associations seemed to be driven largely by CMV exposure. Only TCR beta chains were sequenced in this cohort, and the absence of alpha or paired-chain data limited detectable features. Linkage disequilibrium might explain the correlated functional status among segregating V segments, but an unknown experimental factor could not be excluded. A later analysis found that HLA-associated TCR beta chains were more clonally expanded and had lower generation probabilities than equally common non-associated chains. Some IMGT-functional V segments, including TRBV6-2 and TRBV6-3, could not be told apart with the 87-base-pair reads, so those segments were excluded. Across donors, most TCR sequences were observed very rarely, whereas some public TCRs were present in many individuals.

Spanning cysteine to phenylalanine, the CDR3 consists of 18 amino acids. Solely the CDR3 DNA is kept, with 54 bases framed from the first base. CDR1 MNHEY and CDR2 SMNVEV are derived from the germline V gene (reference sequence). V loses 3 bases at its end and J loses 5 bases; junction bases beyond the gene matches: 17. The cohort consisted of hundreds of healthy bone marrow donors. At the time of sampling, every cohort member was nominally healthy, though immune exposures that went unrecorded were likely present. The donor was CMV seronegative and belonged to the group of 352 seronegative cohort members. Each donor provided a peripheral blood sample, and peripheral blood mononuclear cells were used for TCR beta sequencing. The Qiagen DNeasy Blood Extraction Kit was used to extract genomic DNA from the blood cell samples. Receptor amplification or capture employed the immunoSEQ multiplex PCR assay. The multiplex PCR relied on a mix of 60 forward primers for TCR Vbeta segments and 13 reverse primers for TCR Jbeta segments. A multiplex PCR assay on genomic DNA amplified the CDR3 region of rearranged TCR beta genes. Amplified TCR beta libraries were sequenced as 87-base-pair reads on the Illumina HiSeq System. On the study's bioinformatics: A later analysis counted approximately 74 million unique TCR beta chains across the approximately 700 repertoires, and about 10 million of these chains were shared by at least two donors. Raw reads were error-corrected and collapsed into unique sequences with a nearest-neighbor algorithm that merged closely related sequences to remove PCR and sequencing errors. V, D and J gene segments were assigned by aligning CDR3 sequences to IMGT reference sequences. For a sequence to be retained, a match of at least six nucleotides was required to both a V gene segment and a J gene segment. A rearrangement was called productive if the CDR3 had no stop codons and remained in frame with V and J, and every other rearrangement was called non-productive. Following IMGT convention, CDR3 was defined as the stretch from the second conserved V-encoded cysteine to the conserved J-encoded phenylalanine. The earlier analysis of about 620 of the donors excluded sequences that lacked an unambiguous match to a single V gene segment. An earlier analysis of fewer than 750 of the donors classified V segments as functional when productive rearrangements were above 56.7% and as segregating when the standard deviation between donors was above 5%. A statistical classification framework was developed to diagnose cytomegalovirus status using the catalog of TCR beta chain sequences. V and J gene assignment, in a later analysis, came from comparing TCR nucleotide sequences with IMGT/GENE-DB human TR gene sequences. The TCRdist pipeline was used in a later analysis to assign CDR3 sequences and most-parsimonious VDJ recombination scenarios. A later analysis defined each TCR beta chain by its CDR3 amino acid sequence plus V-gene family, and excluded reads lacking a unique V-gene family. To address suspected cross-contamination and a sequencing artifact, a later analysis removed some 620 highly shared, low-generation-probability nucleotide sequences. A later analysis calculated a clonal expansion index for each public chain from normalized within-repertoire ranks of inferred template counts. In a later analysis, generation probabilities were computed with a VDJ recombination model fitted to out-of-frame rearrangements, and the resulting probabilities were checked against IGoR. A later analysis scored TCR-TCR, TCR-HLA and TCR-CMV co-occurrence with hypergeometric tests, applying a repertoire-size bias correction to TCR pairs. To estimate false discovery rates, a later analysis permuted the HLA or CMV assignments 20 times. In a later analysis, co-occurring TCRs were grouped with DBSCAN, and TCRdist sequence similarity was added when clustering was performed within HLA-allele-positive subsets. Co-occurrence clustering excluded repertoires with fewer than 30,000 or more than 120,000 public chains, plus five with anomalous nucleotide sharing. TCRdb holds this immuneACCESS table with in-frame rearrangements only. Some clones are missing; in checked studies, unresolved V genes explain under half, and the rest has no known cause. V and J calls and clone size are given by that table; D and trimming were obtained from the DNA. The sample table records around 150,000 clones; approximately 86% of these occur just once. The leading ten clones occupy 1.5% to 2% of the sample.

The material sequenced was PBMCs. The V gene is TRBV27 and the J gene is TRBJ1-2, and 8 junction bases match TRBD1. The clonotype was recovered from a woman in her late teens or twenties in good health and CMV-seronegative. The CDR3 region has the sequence CASSLAYRGSDRPYGYTF. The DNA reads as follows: TGTGCCAGCAGTTTGGCCTACAGGGGGTCGGACAGACCGTATGGCTACACCTTC.